This T cell receptor beta chain derives from a study of T cell responses to AZD1222 COVID-19 vaccine. Whole-study findings and limits: The study reported that nearly half of spike-specific TCRs target unmutated variant regions. The donors showed a predominance of white British ancestry and of females, with possible underestimation of clonal diversity.

The CDR3 loop spans 14 amino acids. V was clipped by 2 bases and J by 5 bases; unmatched bases: 3. Germline CDR1 reads MGHRA; CDR2 reads YSYEKL. Generated by immunoSEQ multiplex PCR, the TCRdb table keeps only in-frame clones and is missing some. In the table there are under 45,000 clones, 80% to 85% of which are singletons. This clone came up once. Its antigen is currently unknown. Second doses at about 4 or about 12 weeks were pooled. Sequenced material: peripheral blood, taken 28 days after the second AZD1222 dose. This chain joins TRBV4-1 and TRBJ2-1; 7 bases agree with TRBD1. The source of this sequence is an adult who received the AZD1222 COVID-19 vaccine. CDR3 in DNA: TGCGCCAGCAGCCAATTCCAGGGGGACAATGAGCAGTTCTTC. Protein product: CASSQFQGDNEQFF.